This T cell receptor beta chain was identified in a study of Ad26.COV2.S vaccination and SARS-CoV-2 variants. Here immunoSEQ multiplex PCR was the method, and the copy in TCRdb shows in-frame clones only, minus some. The table lists some 400,000 clones, approximately 91% of them singletons. The treatment: over 15 received Ad26.COV2.S at low or high dose, single or two shots; about 5 received placebo; per-sample allocation not given. Samples analyzed were those drawn on day 63 after the first vaccine or placebo injection. CDR1 is MDHEN and CDR2 is SYDVKM in the germline V gene. V trimming: 6 bases; J trimming: 5 bases; junction bases outside the gene matches: 11. The CDR3 loop spans 16 amino acids.

V usage is TRBV28 and J usage is TRBJ1-2, with 11 bases fitting TRBD1. Sequenced material: peripheral blood, taken in a trial of Ad26.COV2.S vaccine versus placebo. This TCR came from a person aged 18-65 years who received the Ad26.COV2.S COVID-19 vaccine or a placebo. The CDR3: CASSLRTGGGNYGYTF. The CDR3 DNA sequence: TGTGCCAGCAGCCTCCGGACAGGGGGCGGCAATTATGGCTACACCTTC.